This T cell receptor beta chain is from a study of early T cells in non-severe SARS-CoV-2 infection (dated by TCRdb to the early 2020s). Regarding the study in general: Because TCR sequencing relied on bulk RNA taken from unsorted whole blood, pairing of alpha and beta chains was not possible.

The germline V end is reduced by 3 bases and the J end by 4 bases; junction bases left unmatched: 6. The CDR3 measures 15 amino acids from cysteine to phenylalanine. Only the CDR3 portion is preserved as DNA: 45 bases, with reading frame beginning at the first base. The germline V gene (reference sequence) gives CDR1 as GTSNPN and CDR2 as SVGIG. Library generation was performed with 5' RACE. Data came from a NextSeq 500. To correct for sequencing error and PCR bias, the TCR library protocol tagged individual cDNA molecules with unique molecular identifiers. Both TCR alpha and beta chains were sequenced, and tight co-correlation was observed between alpha and beta sequence abundances in each sample. The paper's data handling went like this. Decombinator V4 was used to annotate TCR sequences for V gene, J gene and CDR3. TCRs were defined as expanded if a significant change between any two time points was detected under a Poisson model with p below 0.0001. Abundances of TCRs were expressed as counts per million after normalisation to the total number of TCRs sequenced in each sample. TRAV1-2 paired with TRAJ12, TRAJ20 or TRAJ33 defined MAIT TCRs, while TRAV10 paired with TRAJ18 defined iNKT TCRs. VDJdb, accessed on 1 November 2021, was searched for TCRs annotated for CMV, EBV and SARS-CoV-2, and TCRs annotated for more than one antigen were excluded. Clones were called with MiXCR by TCRdb after fastp trimmed the public reads at Q25, and only in-frame beta chains were retained. Every entry covers one CDR3 protein and lists the most common genes and DNA from its rows. TCRdb, not the authors, supplied the V and J calls. In this sample the table shows under 25,000 distinct CDR3 sequences, 4.7% of which occur a single time. The top ten clonotypes cover under 20% of the sample.

A case-control design nested within a healthcare worker cohort in London, UK, was used, with weekly nasopharyngeal swab PCR tests and blood sampling performed. Healthcare workers were recruited during the week of the UK lockdown, between 23 and 31 March 2020, and followed weekly for up to about 15 weeks. What the study reported, not specific to this receptor: VDJdb matching was skewed toward anti-spike CD8 responses and likely underestimated virus-specific expansions, missing private and CD4 specificities.

This clonotype was detected ten times or more. Its antigen target is currently unknown. No much larger clone exists at a distance of one base, and base qualities are not known. Here the chain combines TRBV30 and TRBJ1-3, with 10 central nucleotides matching TRBD1. The sequenced sample consisted of whole blood. This receptor was taken from an adult who was a healthcare worker with PCR-confirmed SARS-CoV-2 infection or an uninfected control (not recorded which). Read as DNA, the sequence is TGTGCCTGGAGCCGGGACAGGGGAACCGGAAACACCATATATTTT. Translated, this is CAWSRDRGTGNTIYF.